This T cell receptor (beta chain) came from a study of shared clonotypes between healthy human individuals (dated by TCRdb to the early 2020s). Background for the entire study: The cohort included a few men and a couple of women between 18 and 49 years of age. Leukapheresis yielded between about 0.94 and 9 billion PBMCs per donor. To estimate repertoire size and how much clonotypes are shared between individuals, the study performed deep sequencing of blood TCR repertoires from a few healthy adults. For each donor, CD4 naive and CD4 memory were each run on three plates, CD8 naive on two plates, and CD8 memory on one plate. To increase sequencing depth and limit assay-specific biases, different laboratories used diverse techniques to prepare libraries and sequence TCR repertoires.

The count of this clone is one. No cognate antigen has been identified for it. The sample holds no much larger clone one base away, and base qualities are not on file. The donors were healthy, HIV-negative adults who had no recently reported acute infections or vaccinations. Only Caucasian adults living in Nashville, Tennessee, USA were represented among the donors. CD4+ T cells were enriched by magnetic negative selection; naive cells were then positively selected on CD45RA, and the negative fraction formed the memory subset. Blood was collected by leukapheresis, and PBMCs were isolated by Ficoll-Histopaque density gradient centrifugation and then cryopreserved in liquid nitrogen vapor phase. Purity and quantity of every magnetically sorted T cell population were checked by analytical flow cytometry. Genomic DNA was isolated from every sorted fraction and measured by UV absorbance on a Nanodrop 2000c.

Spanning cysteine to phenylalanine, the CDR3 consists of 13 amino acids. Only the CDR3 region is kept as DNA, spanning 39 bases read in frame from base 1. Ends trimmed: V by 5 bases, J by 8 bases; bases unmatched to a gene: 5. CDR1 MNHEY and CDR2 SVGAGI were looked up in the germline V gene. Study-wide conclusions, independent of this receptor: Incomplete sequencing was indicated by rarefaction of sorted-subset datasets, despite the large sequencing depth. Naive subsets generally had larger estimated clonotype richness than memory subsets did. Sharing across several donors was observed for about 5% of naive CD4, over 3% of naive CD8, roughly 2.3% of memory CD4, and around 0.44% of memory CD8 clonotypes. Only blood was sampled, and tissue TCR repertoires likely differ from those in blood. Compared with non-shared clonotypes, clonotypes shared by all four sorted-subset donors had higher generation probabilities. Because the study included only a small number of donors, the genetic and exposure-history diversity represented was limited. Pairwise subsampling led to the expectation that sequencing depth would affect the degree of clonotype sharing among donors.

TCR CDR3 regions were amplified from genomic DNA by multiplex PCR using the deep immunoSEQ assay. For each cell subset, the extracted genomic DNA was distributed evenly across all wells of several immunoSEQ 96-well plates, and each plate served as one replicate. For sorted subsets, each replicate PCR was loaded with approximately 200 ng genomic DNA, equivalent to approximately 27,000 T cell genomes. Purified libraries were quantified with a Qubit 3.0 fluorometer, sized on a Bioanalyzer 2100, and re-quantified with the KAPA Library Quantification kit. Each immunoSEQ 96-well plate was sequenced on its own single-read 150-cycle Illumina NextSeq 550 flow cell. The study's processing was this. Because the immunoSEQ output included only junctional sequences and no quality scores, the filtering could not be the same as the filtering used for full-length reads. Sequences were annotated with PyIR, a Python wrapper for IgBLAST v1.9, using IMGT germline references to assign V/J genes and CDR3. Reads were removed for weak V/J assignments (E-value above 1e-6), missing CDR3, stop codons, out-of-frame junctions, or ambiguous translated residues. V3J clonotypes were defined as sequences sharing an identical inferred V gene, J gene, and CDR3 amino acid sequence. The percentage overlap between two repertoires was calculated by dividing the number of shared unique clonotypes by the size of the smaller repertoire. Three approaches were used to assess repertoire richness: RTK rarefaction, the Chao1 estimator, and Recon v2.1 estimates of unobserved clonotypes. Generation probabilities for all TCRbeta clonotypes obtained by the gDNA method from a handful of donors were computed using OLGA. Entries here come from immuneACCESS through TCRdb and include only in-frame sequences with V and J called. Some clones fail to appear in such tables; in the studies checked, an unresolved V gene covers under half of the shortfall, and the cause of the remainder is unknown. From that table come the V and J calls and clone size; the DNA was used to work out D and trimming. This sample holds under 850,000 clones; just under 75% were observed only once. More than 1.5% of the sample is held by the ten biggest clonotypes.

The sequenced material came from memory CD4+ T cells sorted from blood. This specimen's cell subset or site label, interpreted: CD45RA-negative fraction. This sequence was found in a woman aged 30 to 39 in good health. The chain is made from TRBV6-5 and TRBJ1-4; 7 junctional bases match TRBD1. CDR3 protein: CASSTTGKEKLFF. The base sequence is TGTGCCAGCAGTACGACAGGGAAAGAAAAACTGTTTTTT.